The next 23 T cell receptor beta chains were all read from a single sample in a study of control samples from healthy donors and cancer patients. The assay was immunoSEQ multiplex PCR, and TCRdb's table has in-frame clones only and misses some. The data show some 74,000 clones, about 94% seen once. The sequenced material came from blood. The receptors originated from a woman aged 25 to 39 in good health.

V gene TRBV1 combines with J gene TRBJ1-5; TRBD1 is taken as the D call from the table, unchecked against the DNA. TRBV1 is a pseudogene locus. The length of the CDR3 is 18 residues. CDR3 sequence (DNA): TGCACCAGCAGCCAAGATCGTGGATTGACAGCAAACAATCAGCCCCAGCATTTT. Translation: CTSSQDRGLTANNQPQHF.

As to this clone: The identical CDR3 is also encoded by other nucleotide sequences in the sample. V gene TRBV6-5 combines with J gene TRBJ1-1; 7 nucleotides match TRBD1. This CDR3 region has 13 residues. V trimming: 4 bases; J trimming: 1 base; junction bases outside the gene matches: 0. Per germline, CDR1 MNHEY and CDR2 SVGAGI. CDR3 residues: CASSWDRNTEAFF. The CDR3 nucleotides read TGTGCCAGCAGTTGGGACAGGAACACTGAAGCTTTCTTT.

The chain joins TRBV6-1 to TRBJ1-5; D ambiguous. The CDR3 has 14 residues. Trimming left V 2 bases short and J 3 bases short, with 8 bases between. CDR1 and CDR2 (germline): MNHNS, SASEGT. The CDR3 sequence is CASSESRSNQPQHF. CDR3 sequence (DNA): TGTGCCAGCAGTGAATCCCGTTCCAATCAGCCCCAGCATTTT.

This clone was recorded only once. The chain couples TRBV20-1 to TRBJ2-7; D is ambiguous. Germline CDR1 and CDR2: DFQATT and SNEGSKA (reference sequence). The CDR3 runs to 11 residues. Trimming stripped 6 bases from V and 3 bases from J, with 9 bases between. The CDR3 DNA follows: TGCAGTGCAACACCCGTCTACGAGCAGTACTTC. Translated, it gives CSATPVYEQYF.

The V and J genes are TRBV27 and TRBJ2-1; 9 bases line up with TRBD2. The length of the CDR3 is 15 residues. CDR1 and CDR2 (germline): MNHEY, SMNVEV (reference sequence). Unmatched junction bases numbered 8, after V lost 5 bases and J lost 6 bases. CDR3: CASSNGLATINEQFF. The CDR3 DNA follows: TGTGCCAGCAGTAACGGACTAGCGACGATCAATGAGCAGTTCTTC.

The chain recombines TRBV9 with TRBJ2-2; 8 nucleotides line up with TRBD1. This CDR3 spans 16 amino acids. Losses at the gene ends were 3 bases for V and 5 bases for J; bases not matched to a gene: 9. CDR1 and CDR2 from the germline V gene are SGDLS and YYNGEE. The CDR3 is CASSALDRVNTGELFF. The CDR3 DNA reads TGTGCCAGCAGCGCCTTGGACAGGGTGAATACCGGGGAGCTGTTTTTT.

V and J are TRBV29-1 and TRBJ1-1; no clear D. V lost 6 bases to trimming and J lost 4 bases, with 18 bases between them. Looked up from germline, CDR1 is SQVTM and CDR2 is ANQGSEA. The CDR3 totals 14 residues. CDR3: CSVLGGKGSTEAFF. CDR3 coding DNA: TGCAGCGTCCTAGGTGGGAAAGGGAGCACTGAAGCTTTCTTT.

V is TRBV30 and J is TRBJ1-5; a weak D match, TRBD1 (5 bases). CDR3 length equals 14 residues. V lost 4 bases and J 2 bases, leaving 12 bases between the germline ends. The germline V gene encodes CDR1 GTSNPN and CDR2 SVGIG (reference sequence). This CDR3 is CAWNKGGGNQPQHF. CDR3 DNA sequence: TGTGCCTGGAATAAGGGAGGGGGCAATCAGCCCCAGCATTTT. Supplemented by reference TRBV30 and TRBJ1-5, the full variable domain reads SQTIHQWPATLVQPVGSPLSLECTVEGTSNPNLYWYRQAAGRGLQLLFYSVGIGQISSEVPQNLSASRPQDRQFILSSKKLLLSDSGFYLCAWNKGGGNQPQHFGDGTRLSIL.

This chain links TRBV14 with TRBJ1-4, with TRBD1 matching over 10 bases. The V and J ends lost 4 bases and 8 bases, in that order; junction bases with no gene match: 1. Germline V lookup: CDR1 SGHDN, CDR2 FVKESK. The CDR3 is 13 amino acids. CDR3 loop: CASSRDRGEKLFF. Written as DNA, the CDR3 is TGTGCCAGCAGCCGGGACAGGGGCGAAAAACTGTTTTTT.

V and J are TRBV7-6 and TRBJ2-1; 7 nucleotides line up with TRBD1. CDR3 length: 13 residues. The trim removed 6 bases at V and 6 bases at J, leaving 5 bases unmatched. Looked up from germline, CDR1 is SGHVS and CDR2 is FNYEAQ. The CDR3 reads CASRRTGVNEQFF. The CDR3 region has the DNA TGTGCCAGCAGAAGGACAGGAGTCAATGAGCAGTTCTTC.

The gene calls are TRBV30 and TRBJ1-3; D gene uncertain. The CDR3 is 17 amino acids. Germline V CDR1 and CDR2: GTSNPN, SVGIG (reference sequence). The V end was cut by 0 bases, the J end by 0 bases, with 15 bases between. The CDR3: CAWSVIRTANSGNTIYF. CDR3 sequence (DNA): TGTGCCTGGAGTGTCATTAGGACGGCGAACTCTGGAAACACCATATATTTT.

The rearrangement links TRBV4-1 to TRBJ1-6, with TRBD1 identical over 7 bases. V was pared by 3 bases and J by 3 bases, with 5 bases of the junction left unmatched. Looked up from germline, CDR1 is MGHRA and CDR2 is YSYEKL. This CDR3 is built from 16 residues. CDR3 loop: CASSQGTAYYNSPLHF. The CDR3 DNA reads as TGCGCCAGCAGCCAGGGGACAGCCTACTATAATTCACCCCTCCACTTT.

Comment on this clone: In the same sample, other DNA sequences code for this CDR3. The CDR3 region has the DNA TGTGCCAGCAGTTTGGGCACTGAAGCTTTCTTT. Amino acid sequence: CASSLGTEAFF. V usage is TRBV12-3 or TRBV12-4 and J usage is TRBJ1-1; unclear D gene. The CDR3 length is 11 residues. Trimming removed 3 bases from V and 4 bases from J, with 3 bases in between.

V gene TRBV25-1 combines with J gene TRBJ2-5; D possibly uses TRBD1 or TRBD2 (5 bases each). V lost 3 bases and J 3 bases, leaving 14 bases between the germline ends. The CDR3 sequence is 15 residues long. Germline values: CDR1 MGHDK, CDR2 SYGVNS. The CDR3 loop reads CASSDQGVTEETQYF. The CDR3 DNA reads TGTGCCAGCAGTGACCAGGGAGTCACAGAAGAGACCCAGTACTTC.

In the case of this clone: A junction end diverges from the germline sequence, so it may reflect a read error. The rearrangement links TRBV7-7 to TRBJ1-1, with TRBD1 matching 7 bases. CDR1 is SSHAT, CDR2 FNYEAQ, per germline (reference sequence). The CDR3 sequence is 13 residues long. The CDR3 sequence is CASSFGQDTEAFF. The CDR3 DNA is TGTGCTAGCAGCTTCGGACAGGACACTGAAGCTTTCTTT.

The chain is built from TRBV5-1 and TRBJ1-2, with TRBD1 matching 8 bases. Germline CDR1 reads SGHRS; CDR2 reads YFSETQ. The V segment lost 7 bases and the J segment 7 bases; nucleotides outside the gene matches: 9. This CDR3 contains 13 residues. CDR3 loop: CASRETGESGYTF. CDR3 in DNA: TGCGCCAGCCGAGAGACAGGGGAGTCTGGCTACACCTTC.

The CDR3, as DNA: TGTGCCTGGAGTGTACGGGGACCCAGGGAGAATTCACCCCTCCACTTT. Translation: CAWSVRGPRENSPLHF. The chain uses TRBV30 and TRBJ1-6, with D possibly being TRBD1 (5 bases). V gave up 0 bases and J gave up 7 bases, with 16 bases separating them. The germline gives CDR1 GTSNPN, CDR2 SVGIG (reference sequence). The CDR3 spans 16 residues. The variable domain in full, with the rest retrieved from reference TRBV30 and TRBJ1-6, is SQTIHQWPATLVQPVGSPLSLECTVEGTSNPNLYWYRQAAGRGLQLLFYSVGIGQISSEVPQNLSASRPQDRQFILSSKKLLLSDSGFYLCAWSVRGPRENSPLHFGNGTRLTVT.

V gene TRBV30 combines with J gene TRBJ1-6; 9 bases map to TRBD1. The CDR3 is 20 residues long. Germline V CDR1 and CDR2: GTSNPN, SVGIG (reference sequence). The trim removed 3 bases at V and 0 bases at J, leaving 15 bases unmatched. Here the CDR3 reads CAWRPPPGQGRSSYNSPLHF. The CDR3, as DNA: TGTGCCTGGAGACCCCCCCCGGGACAGGGCAGGAGCTCCTATAATTCACCCCTCCACTTT.

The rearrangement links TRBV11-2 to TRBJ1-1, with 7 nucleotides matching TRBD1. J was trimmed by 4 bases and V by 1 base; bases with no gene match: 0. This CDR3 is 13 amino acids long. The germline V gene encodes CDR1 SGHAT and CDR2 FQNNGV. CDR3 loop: CASSLGQGTEAFF. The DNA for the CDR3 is TGTGCCAGCAGCTTAGGACAGGGCACTGAAGCTTTCTTT.

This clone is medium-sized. The CDR3 DNA is TGTGCCAGCAGCTTGGGGACTAGCGGGCCCAGGGGAGAGACCCAGTACTTC. This translates into CASSLGTSGPRGETQYF. The rearrangement uses TRBV5-6 and TRBJ2-5; the match to TRBD2 covers 11 bases. The CDR3 runs to 17 residues. V was clipped by 0 bases and J by 4 bases; unmatched bases: 8. Germline-derived CDR1 and CDR2 are SGHDT and YYEEEE.

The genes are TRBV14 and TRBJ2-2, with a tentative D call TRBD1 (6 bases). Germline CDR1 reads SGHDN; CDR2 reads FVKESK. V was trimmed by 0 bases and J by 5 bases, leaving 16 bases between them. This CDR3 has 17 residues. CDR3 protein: CASSQDSTGTKTGELFF. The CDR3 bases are TGTGCCAGCAGCCAAGATAGCACCGGGACAAAGACCGGGGAGCTGTTTTTT.

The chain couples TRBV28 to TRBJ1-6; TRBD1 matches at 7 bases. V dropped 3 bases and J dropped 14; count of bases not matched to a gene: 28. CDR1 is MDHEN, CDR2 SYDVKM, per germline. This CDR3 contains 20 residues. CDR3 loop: CASSFGGGRYRDSKDSALHF. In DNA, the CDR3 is TGTGCCAGCAGTTTTGGAGGGGGACGTTACCGGGACAGTAAAGATAGTGCCCTCCACTTT. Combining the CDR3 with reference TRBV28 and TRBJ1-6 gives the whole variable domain DVKVTQSSRYLVKRTGEKVFLECVQDMDHENMFWYRQDPGLGLRLIYFSYDVKMKEKGDIPEGYSVSREKKERFSLILESASTNQTSMYLCASSFGGGRYRDSKDSALHFGNGTRLTVT.

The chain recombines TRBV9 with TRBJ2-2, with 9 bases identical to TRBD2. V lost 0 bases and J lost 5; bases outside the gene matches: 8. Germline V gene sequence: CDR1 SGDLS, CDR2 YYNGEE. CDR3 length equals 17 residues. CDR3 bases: TGTGCCAGCAGCGTAGATGCGGGGGGGCCTAGGACCGGGGAGCTGTTTTTT. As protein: CASSVDAGGPRTGELFF.